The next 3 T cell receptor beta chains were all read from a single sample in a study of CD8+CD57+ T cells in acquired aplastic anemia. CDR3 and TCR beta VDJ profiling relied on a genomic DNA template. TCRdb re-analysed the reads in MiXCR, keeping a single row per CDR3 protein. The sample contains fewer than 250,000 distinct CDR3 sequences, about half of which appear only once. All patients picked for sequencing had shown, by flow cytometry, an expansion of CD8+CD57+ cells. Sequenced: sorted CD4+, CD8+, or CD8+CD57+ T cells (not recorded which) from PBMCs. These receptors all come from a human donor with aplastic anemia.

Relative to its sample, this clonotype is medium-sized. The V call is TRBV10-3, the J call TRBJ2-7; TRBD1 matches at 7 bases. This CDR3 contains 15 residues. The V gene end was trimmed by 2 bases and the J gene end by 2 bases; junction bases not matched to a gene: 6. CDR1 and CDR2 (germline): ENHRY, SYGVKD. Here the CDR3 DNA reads TGTGCCATCAGTGAGAGAGGGGGCGACGCCTACGAGCAGTACTTC. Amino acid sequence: CAISERGGDAYEQYF.

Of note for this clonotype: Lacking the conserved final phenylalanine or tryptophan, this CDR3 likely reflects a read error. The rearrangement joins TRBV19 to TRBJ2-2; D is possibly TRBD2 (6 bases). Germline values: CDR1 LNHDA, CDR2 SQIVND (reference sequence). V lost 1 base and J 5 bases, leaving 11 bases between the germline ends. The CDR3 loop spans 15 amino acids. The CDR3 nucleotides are TGTGCCAGTAGTATAGGAAACCGGGGGACCGGGGAGCTGTTTTCT. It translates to CASSIGNRGTGELFS.

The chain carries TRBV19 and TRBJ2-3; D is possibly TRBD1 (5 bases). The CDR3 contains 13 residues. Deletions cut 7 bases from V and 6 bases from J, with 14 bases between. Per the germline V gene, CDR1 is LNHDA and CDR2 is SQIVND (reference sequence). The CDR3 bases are TGTGCCAGTAAGGGGCCAGCTTTTGATACGCAGTATTTT. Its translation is CASKGPAFDTQYF.